The 10 T cell receptor beta chains presented below share a single source sample, sequenced in a study of CD8 T cells in ankylosing spondylitis (dated by TCRdb to between 2016 and 2019). The library was prepared using 5' RACE. The instrument was an Illumina HiSeq 2500. TCRdb trimmed the raw reads at Q25, called clones with MiXCR and kept productive beta chains. Duplicate CDR3 protein sequences are folded into a single record with the most common DNA and genes. Counted in this sample were 200,000 to 250,000 distinct CDR3 sequences; roughly 8% of them appeared once. The leading ten clones occupy 4% to 5.5% of the sample. The source material was blood, either unsorted or a sorted T cell fraction (not recorded which). The receptors were gathered from a female donor with ankylosing spondylitis or in good health (not recorded which).

This clonotype was counted ten times or more. V and J are TRBV7-2 and TRBJ2-7; the match to TRBD1 covers 7 bases. The CDR3 consists of 15 residues. Germline values: CDR1 SGHTA, CDR2 FQGNSA. Trimming at V came to 1 base and at J to 8 bases, leaving 11 bases not matched to a gene. Here the CDR3 DNA reads TGTGCCAGCAGCTTAGGCCAACACAGGGGTTCAAAGCAGTACTTC. Translating gives CASSLGQHRGSKQYF.

This clonotype was detected ten times or more. This chain uses TRBV3-1 with TRBJ2-1, with TRBD2 matching over 7 bases. Germline CDR1 and CDR2: LGHDT and YNNKEL (reference sequence). CDR3 length: 15 residues. V lost 4 bases to trimming and J lost 8 bases; unmatched junction nucleotides: 11. CDR3 region: CASSLGAGVADEQFF. CDR3 nucleotide sequence: TGTGCCAGCAGCCTTGGGGCGGGAGTTGCCGATGAGCAGTTCTTC.

This clonotype was detected only a few times. V usage is TRBV5-1 and J usage is TRBJ2-1, with 10 bases aligning to TRBD2. Trimming took 0 bases from V and 9 from J; bases not matched to a gene: 9. This CDR3 spans 16 amino acids. The germline V gene has CDR1 SGHRS and CDR2 YFSETQ. The CDR3 loop reads CASSLATASGSGEQFF. As DNA, the CDR3 is TGCGCCAGCAGCTTGGCGACGGCTAGCGGGAGCGGTGAGCAGTTCTTC.

The CDR3 sequence is CSARDGGVSTDTQYF. The CDR3 DNA follows: TGCAGTGCTAGAGACGGGGGCGTTAGCACAGATACGCAGTATTTT. The chain is built from TRBV20-1 and TRBJ2-3; D may match TRBD1 or TRBD2 (6 bases each). V dropped 0 bases and J dropped 0 bases, with 10 bases sitting between them. Germline V gene sequence: CDR1 DFQATT, CDR2 SNEGSKA (reference sequence). The CDR3 sequence is 15 residues long.

Ten or more counts support this clonotype. The chain links TRBV12-3 or TRBV12-4 to TRBJ1-1; the D gene is possibly TRBD1 (6 bases). CDR3 length: 14 amino acids. The germline V and J ends were trimmed by 7 bases and 2 bases, with 14 bases remaining between them. DNA of the CDR3: TGTGCCAGCACCACAACAGGGATTAACACTGAAGCTTTCTTT. Its translation is CASTTTGINTEAFF.

On this clonotype itself: This may arise from a read error, as a much more abundant clone is one base away. The gene calls are TRBV7-8 and TRBJ2-7; 9 bases are a match to TRBD2. The CDR3 contains 15 residues. Germline CDR1 SGHVS, CDR2 FQNEAQ. In nucleotides, the CDR3 is TGTGCCAGCAGCTTAGCGCGGGGGGGCAGTTACGGGCAGTACTTC. Translating it yields CASSLARGGSYGQYF.

This clonotype was detected ten times or more. This chain links TRBV3-1 with TRBJ1-1; a possible D gene is TRBD1 (5 bases). The CDR3 has 12 amino acids. Looked up from germline, CDR1 is LGHDT and CDR2 is YNNKEL (reference sequence). With 1 base removed from V and 6 bases from J, the gap between germline ends came to 6 bases. The CDR3 DNA sequence: TGTGCCAGCAGCCAAGGGGGGGCTGAAGCTTTCTTT. As protein: CASSQGGAEAFF.

This clonotype was seen at least ten times. This chain joins TRBV20-1 and TRBJ2-1; possibly TRBD2 for D (5 bases). CDR3 length: 15 amino acids. Per the germline V gene, CDR1 is DFQATT and CDR2 is SNEGSKA (reference sequence). V was clipped by 2 bases and J by 3 bases, with 14 bases between them. The CDR3 DNA follows: TGCAGTGCTAGAAGTGAACTAGGTCGCTACAATGAGCAGTTCTTC. Its translation: CSARSELGRYNEQFF.

Ten or more counts support this clonotype. The V gene is TRBV9, the J gene TRBJ2-6, with TRBD1 matching 7 bases. Germline CDR1 is SGDLS and CDR2 is YYNGEE. V was clipped by 3 bases and J by 0 bases; unmatched bases: 3. CDR3 length: 16 amino acids. CDR3 sequence reads: CASSAGQFSGANVLTF. The CDR3 DNA sequence: TGTGCCAGCAGCGCGGGACAGTTCTCTGGGGCCAACGTCCTGACTTTC.

This clonotype was recorded many times. This chain uses TRBV7-8 with TRBJ2-5, with D tentatively TRBD1 (6 bases). Germline values: CDR1 SGHVS, CDR2 FQNEAQ. This CDR3 has 14 amino acids. Trimming took off 0 bases at V and 4 bases at J, with 9 bases between the two ends. The CDR3 loop is CASSLARTVETQYF. CDR3 nucleotides: TGTGCCAGCAGCTTAGCCCGGACAGTAGAGACCCAGTACTTC.